A selection of T cell receptor beta chains follows, all from one sample in a study of T cell changes during pregnancy in multiple sclerosis. The table came from immunoSEQ multiplex PCR; TCRdb's copy has only in-frame clones and leaves some out. The repertoire holds roughly 65,000 clones, with under 95% as singletons. Sequencing used peripheral blood, obtained in the third trimester of pregnancy. These receptors were collected from a female donor in good health, enrolled as a control in a pregnancy study. CDR3s include the opening cysteine and the closing phenylalanine or tryptophan. The order of the fields is D gene, clone size, J gene, V gene, CDR3 DNA, CDR3 protein. A D gene is named only where the DNA matches it firmly. Only part of the rows carry a size: once, few, many, or a class if the clone is expanded.

D: TRBD1
size: -
J: TRBJ2-7
V: TRBV18
DNA: TGTGCCAGCTCACCAGCACAGGGGGCCTACGAGCAGTACTTC
CDR3: CASSPAQGAYEQYF

D: TRBD1
size: -
J: TRBJ2-3
V: TRBV2
DNA: TGTGCCAGCAAACAGGGGCAGACTGTTTATACGCAGTATTTT
CDR3: CASKQGQTVYTQYF

D: -
size: once
J: TRBJ2-5
V: TRBV7-2
DNA: TGTGCCAGCAGCTTTCTAGCGCCCCAAGAGACCCAGTACTTC
CDR3: CASSFLAPQETQYF

D: -
size: -
J: TRBJ1-1
V: TRBV6-4
DNA: TGTGCCAGCAGTGTGGAGGGAGGGGTAGCTGAAGCTTTCTTT
CDR3: CASSVEGGVAEAFF

D: TRBD1
size: -
J: TRBJ2-2
V: TRBV6-5
DNA: TGTGCCAGCAGGACGGGACAGGAGGTCACCGGGGAGCTGTTTTTT
CDR3: CASRTGQEVTGELFF

D: -
size: -
J: TRBJ1-2
V: TRBV7-2
DNA: TGTGCCAGCAGCCAACGGACAGCTATCTATGGCTACACCTTC
CDR3: CASSQRTAIYGYTF

D: TRBD1
size: -
J: TRBJ1-1
V: TRBV18
DNA: TGTGCCAGCTCAGGGACAGAATCGAACACTGAAGCTTTCTTT
CDR3: CASSGTESNTEAFF

D: -
size: -
J: TRBJ1-5
V: TRBV6-6
DNA: TGTGCCAGCAGGCCGGGGGGCAGACAGAGCAATCAGCCCCAGCATTTT
CDR3: CASRPGGRQSNQPQHF

D: TRBD1
size: -
J: TRBJ1-1
V: TRBV27
DNA: TGTGCCAGCAGGGGGAGCGGGACAGGGGAGGATGAAGCTTTCTTT
CDR3: CASRGSGTGEDEAFF

D: -
size: -
J: TRBJ2-7
V: TRBV25-1
DNA: TGTGCCAGCAGTGAACACGGCAGGGGTTACGAGCAGTACTTC
CDR3: CASSEHGRGYEQYF

D: -
size: -
J: TRBJ2-1
V: TRBV6-5
DNA: TGTGCCAGCACGGGTTTGAATGAGCAGTTCTTC
CDR3: CASTGLNEQFF

D: -
size: once
J: TRBJ2-5
V: TRBV4-2
DNA: TGTGCCAGCAGCCAAGATCACAGGGGGGGGCGTGAGACCCAGTACTTC
CDR3: CASSQDHRGGRETQYF

D: TRBD1
size: -
J: TRBJ1-1
V: TRBV7-2
DNA: TGTGCCAGCAGCCGTGGGTCACAGGGGGCATCTAACACTGAAGCTTTCTTT
CDR3: CASSRGSQGASNTEAFF

D: TRBD1
size: -
J: TRBJ2-7
V: TRBV14
DNA: TGTGCCAGCAGCTTTTCGACAGGGCGGACCTACGAGCAGTACTTC
CDR3: CASSFSTGRTYEQYF

D: TRBD1
size: once
J: TRBJ2-4
V: TRBV11-2
DNA: TGTGCCAGCAGCTCTGGGCGGGACAGGTACATTCAGTACTTC
CDR3: CASSSGRDRYIQYF

D: -
size: -
J: TRBJ1-5
V: TRBV25-1
DNA: TGTGCCAGCAGTTGGGGTGGAGGACAGCCCCAGCATTTT
CDR3: CASSWGGGQPQHF

D: -
size: -
J: TRBJ2-7
V: TRBV20-1
DNA: TGCAGTGCTCGGTTCGACTACGAGCAGTACTTC
CDR3: CSARFDYEQYF

D: -
size: -
J: TRBJ1-2
V: TRBV6-1
DNA: TGTGCCAGCAGTGTATGGGGGGGCAACTATGGCTACACCTTC
CDR3: CASSVWGGNYGYTF

D: TRBD1
size: -
J: TRBJ1-5
V: TRBV6-1
DNA: TGTGCCAGCACTCCACAGGGGAATCAGCCCCAGCATTTT
CDR3: CASTPQGNQPQHF

D: TRBD1
size: -
J: TRBJ2-7
V: TRBV19
DNA: TGTGCCAGTACTCCGGGACAGGGGGCATACGAGCAGTACTTC
CDR3: CASTPGQGAYEQYF

D: -
size: few
J: TRBJ2-7
V: TRBV5-4
DNA: TGTGCCAGCAGCTTCGGGGGTGACGAGCAGTACTTC
CDR3: CASSFGGDEQYF

D: -
size: -
J: TRBJ1-5
V: TRBV19
DNA: TGTGCCAGTTCCGAGAGTCCCAGGAATCAGCCCCAGCATTTT
CDR3: CASSESPRNQPQHF

D: TRBD1
size: few
J: TRBJ1-1
V: TRBV7-3
DNA: TGTGCCAGCAGCTCCGGACAGGGGAACACTGAAGCTTTCTTT
CDR3: CASSSGQGNTEAFF

D: TRBD1
size: -
J: TRBJ1-1
V: TRBV7-2
DNA: TGTGCCAGCAGCGGCAGGGGGAATCAGAACACTGAAGCTTTCTTT
CDR3: CASSGRGNQNTEAFF

D: TRBD2
size: -
J: TRBJ2-7
V: TRBV6-5
DNA: TGTGCCAGCAGTTCGGTTAGCGGGGGTAGCCACGAGCAGTACTTC
CDR3: CASSSVSGGSHEQYF

D: -
size: -
J: TRBJ1-5
V: TRBV30
DNA: TGTGCCTGGAGTGGCGGGCCCGAGGGCAATCAGCCCCAGCATTTT
CDR3: CAWSGGPEGNQPQHF

D: TRBD2
size: -
J: TRBJ2-7
V: TRBV30
DNA: TGTGCCTGGGCCCGAACGGGAGGGGGCGAGCAGTACTTC
CDR3: CAWARTGGGEQYF

D: -
size: -
J: TRBJ1-2
V: TRBV14
DNA: TGTGCCAGCAGCCCTGGGCCTAACTATGGCTACACCTTC
CDR3: CASSPGPNYGYTF

D: -
size: -
J: TRBJ2-2
V: TRBV4-3
DNA: TGCGCCAGCAGCCAAAGATTTTCAGGGGCTGGCGGGGAGCTGTTTTTT
CDR3: CASSQRFSGAGGELFF

D: TRBD1
size: -
J: TRBJ1-1
V: TRBV6-1
DNA: TGTGCCAGCAGTGAAGCGTTGGGGACAGACATGAACACTGAAGCTTTCTTT
CDR3: CASSEALGTDMNTEAFF

D: -
size: -
J: TRBJ2-5
V: TRBV6-5
DNA: TGTGCCTCAAGGTCGGGGACTTCTAAAGAGACCCAGTACTTC
CDR3: CASRSGTSKETQYF

D: -
size: -
J: TRBJ2-1
V: TRBV19
DNA: TGTGCCAGTCTACGCATCGGTTCCGACAATGAGCAGTTCTTC
CDR3: CASLRIGSDNEQFF